The T cell receptor beta chain described here comes from a study of blood T cell repertoires in COVID-19. The CDR3 contains 15 residues. With 0 bases removed from V and 1 base from J, the gap between germline ends came to 8 bases. Germline V gene data show CDR1 as SGHRS and CDR2 as YFSETQ. Only in-frame clones appear in the TCRdb table, and some are missing; sequencing was by immunoSEQ multiplex PCR. The sample yields about 90,000 clones, roughly nine tenths seen once. Input material: peripheral blood. The chain couples TRBV5-1 to TRBJ2-1; D is possibly TRBD2 (6 bases). This sequence originates from a man aged 50-60 years with COVID-19, enrolled during active disease. Written as DNA, the CDR3 is TGCGCCAGCAGCTTGGGCGGGGAGTCCTACAATGAGCAGTTCTTC. It translates to CASSLGGESYNEQFF.